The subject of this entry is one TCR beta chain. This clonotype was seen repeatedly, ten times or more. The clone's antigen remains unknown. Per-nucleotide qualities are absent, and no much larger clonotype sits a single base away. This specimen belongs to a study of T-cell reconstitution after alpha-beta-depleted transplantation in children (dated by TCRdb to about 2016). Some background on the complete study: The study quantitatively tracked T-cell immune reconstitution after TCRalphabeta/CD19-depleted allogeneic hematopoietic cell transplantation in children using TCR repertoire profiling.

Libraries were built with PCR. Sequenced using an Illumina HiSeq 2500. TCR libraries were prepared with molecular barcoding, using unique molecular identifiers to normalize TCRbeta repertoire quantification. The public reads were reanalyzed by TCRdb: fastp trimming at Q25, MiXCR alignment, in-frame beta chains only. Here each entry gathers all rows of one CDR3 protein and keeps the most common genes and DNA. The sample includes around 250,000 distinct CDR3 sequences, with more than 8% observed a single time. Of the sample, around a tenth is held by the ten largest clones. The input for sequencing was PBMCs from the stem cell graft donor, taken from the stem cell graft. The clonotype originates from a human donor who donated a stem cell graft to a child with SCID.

Here the CDR3 is given as CASRPPGGDRYYEQYF. The bases are TGCGCCAGCCGACCCCCGGGGGGGGACAGATACTACGAGCAGTACTTC. Here the chain combines TRBV5-1 and TRBJ2-7, and TRBD2 may be the D gene, going by 8 matching bases. Reading the germline V gene gives CDR1 SGHRS and CDR2 YFSETQ. Including the terminal cysteine and phenylalanine, the CDR3 comprises 16 residues. Just CDR3 DNA is preserved here, 48 bases in frame from base 1. V was cut back by 7 bases and J by 3 bases, leaving a gap of 23 bases between them.